The 15 T cell receptor beta chains below were found in one sample sequenced in a study of cytotoxic CD8 clonotypes in ibrutinib-treated CLL. The protocol was immunoSEQ multiplex PCR, while the TCRdb copy is restricted to in-frame clones and leaves out a portion. This sample has approximately 320,000 clones, with 67% found just once. Sample: PBMCs, taken after 36 months of ibrutinib treatment. The origin of the receptors is a human donor with chronic lymphocytic leukemia.

This chain connects TRBV5-1 to TRBJ2-3, with D perhaps matching TRBD1 or TRBD2 (5 bases each). The CDR3 has 14 residues. Germline lookup yields CDR1 SGHRS and CDR2 YFSETQ. V lost 2 bases, J lost 6 bases, and 13 bases lay in between. CDR3 DNA: TGCGCCAGCAGCTTTGACAGCCCGGGGGATACGCAGTATTTT. This translates into CASSFDSPGDTQYF.

This clone was recorded only once. The chain couples TRBV7-2 to TRBJ1-1; the D is unclear. V was cut by 2 bases and J by 2 bases, with 9 bases left in between. This CDR3 comprises 14 residues. Germline loops: CDR1 SGHTA, CDR2 FQGNSA. Here the CDR3 reads CASSLKRSNTEAFF. CDR3 nucleotide sequence: TGTGCCAGCAGCTTAAAACGGTCCAACACTGAAGCTTTCTTT.

The chain carries TRBV6-1 and TRBJ1-4; no reliable D call. The V gene's germline CDR1 is MNHNS and CDR2 SASEGT. V lost 7 bases and J 8 bases, leaving 20 bases between the germline ends. The CDR3 totals 15 residues. The CDR3 sequence: CASTGGLMLAEKLFF. For the CDR3, the DNA is TGTGCCAGCACGGGAGGACTCATGTTGGCGGAAAAACTGTTTTTT.

This clone was seen more than once but under ten times. The chain carries TRBV5-1 and TRBJ2-3; D may be TRBD2 (6 bases). V gave up 4 bases and J gave up 0 bases, with 6 bases separating them. Germline-derived CDR1 and CDR2 are SGHRS and YFSETQ. The CDR3 contains 13 residues. For the CDR3, the DNA is TGCGCCAGCAGCGCGGGAAGCACAGATACGCAGTATTTT. Its protein is CASSAGSTDTQYF.

This sequence joins TRBV4-1 and TRBJ1-1; 9 bases fit TRBD1. The CDR3 is 16 amino acids. The V and J ends lost 3 bases and 3 bases, in that order; junction bases with no gene match: 8. Germline V CDR1 and CDR2: MGHRA, YSYEKL. CDR3 in amino acids: CASSHHRGPRDTEAFF. CDR3 nucleotide sequence: TGCGCCAGCAGCCACCACAGGGGGCCGCGGGACACTGAAGCTTTCTTT.

This clone was found a few times. The rearrangement uses TRBV15 and TRBJ1-5; 8 bases line up with TRBD1. Germline CDR1 and CDR2: LNHNV and YYDKDF (reference sequence). The CDR3 runs to 18 residues. The ends lost 2 bases at V and 4 bases at J; junction bases unmatched: 13. CDR3 DNA: TGTGCCACCAGCAGACCAAATTCCGGACAGGGCAGGAATCAGCCCCAGCATTTT. Amino acid sequence: CATSRPNSGQGRNQPQHF.

The rearrangement uses TRBV29-1 and TRBJ2-3; D remains unclear. The ends were cut back, 6 bases at V and 3 bases at J, with 16 bases in the middle. The CDR3 is made up of 14 amino acids. Per germline, CDR1 SQVTM and CDR2 ANQGSEA. The DNA for the CDR3 is TGCAGCGTGGACCATCGGCTGGGAACAGATACGCAGTATTTT. Translated: CSVDHRLGTDTQYF.

The rearrangement joins TRBV7-3 to TRBJ2-3; D ambiguous. Germline V gene data show CDR1 as SGHTA and CDR2 as FQGTGA. The ends were cut back, 5 bases at V and 0 bases at J, with 12 bases in the middle. This CDR3 has 15 amino acids. The CDR3 bases are TGTGCCAGCAGCCAACCACGACCAAGCACAGATACGCAGTATTTT. Translation gives CASSQPRPSTDTQYF.

This rearrangement joins TRBV15 to TRBJ2-7; D gene unclear. Germline V gene lookup returns CDR1 LNHNV and CDR2 YYDKDF (reference sequence). V lost 3 bases and J 4 bases, leaving 10 bases between the germline ends. The CDR3 has 13 residues. The CDR3 bases are TGTGCCACCAGCAGGACCGCAGGTTACGAGCAGTACTTC. Its protein is CATSRTAGYEQYF.

The chain is built from TRBV4-2 and TRBJ2-3; perhaps TRBD1 as D (6 bases). V dropped 4 bases and J dropped 6 bases, with 17 bases sitting between them. CDR1 is LGHNA and CDR2 is YNFKEQ in the germline V gene. CDR3 length: 15 residues. The CDR3 here is CASSPGADRPDTQYF. The CDR3, as DNA: TGTGCCAGCAGCCCTGGGGCCGACAGGCCGGATACGCAGTATTTT.

J is TRBJ1-1 and V is TRBV10-2; D uncertain. Germline V gives CDR1 WSHSY, CDR2 SAAADI. Trimming cost V 7 bases and J 5 bases, with 11 bases left between them. The CDR3 has 12 amino acids. In DNA, the CDR3 is TGCGCCAGCACCCAAAGGTCAACTGAAGCTTTCTTT. It encodes CASTQRSTEAFF.

The chain uses TRBV29-1 and TRBJ2-3; tentatively, D is TRBD2 (6 bases). The germline V and J ends were trimmed by 3 bases and 4 bases, with 17 bases remaining between them. The CDR3 length is 15 residues. Germline V gene lookup returns CDR1 SQVTM and CDR2 ANQGSEA. CDR3 protein: CSVDRGGISADTQYF. The CDR3 DNA reads TGCAGCGTTGATCGGGGCGGGATAAGCGCAGATACGCAGTATTTT.

This clone occurred a few times. The gene calls are TRBV19 and TRBJ2-7, with D perhaps given as TRBD1 or TRBD2 (5 bases each). V lost 3 bases to trimming and J lost 3 bases, with 15 bases between them. This CDR3 is built from 15 residues. CDR1 LNHDA and CDR2 SQIVND come from the germline V gene (reference sequence). The CDR3 loop reads CASSIRRGADYEQYF. The CDR3 DNA is TGTGCCAGTAGTATCAGAAGAGGGGCCGACTACGAGCAGTACTTC.

The genes are TRBV6-1 and TRBJ1-5; D not certain. Germline CDR1 reads MNHNS; CDR2 reads SASEGT. CDR3 size: 11 residues. Trimming removed 4 bases at V and 7 bases at J, with 5 bases between. CDR3 in DNA: TGTGCCAGCAGTGCAGTGCAGCCCCAGCATTTT. Translating it yields CASSAVQPQHF.

The chain employs TRBV5-1 and TRBJ2-7, with D perhaps TRBD1 (6 bases). In germline, CDR1 is SGHRS, CDR2 YFSETQ. The CDR3 has 12 amino acids. V lost 5 bases and J 5 bases, leaving 11 bases between the germline ends. The CDR3 nucleotides are TGCGCCAGCAGTTACGCAGGGGACGAGCAGTACTTC. Translation gives CASSYAGDEQYF.